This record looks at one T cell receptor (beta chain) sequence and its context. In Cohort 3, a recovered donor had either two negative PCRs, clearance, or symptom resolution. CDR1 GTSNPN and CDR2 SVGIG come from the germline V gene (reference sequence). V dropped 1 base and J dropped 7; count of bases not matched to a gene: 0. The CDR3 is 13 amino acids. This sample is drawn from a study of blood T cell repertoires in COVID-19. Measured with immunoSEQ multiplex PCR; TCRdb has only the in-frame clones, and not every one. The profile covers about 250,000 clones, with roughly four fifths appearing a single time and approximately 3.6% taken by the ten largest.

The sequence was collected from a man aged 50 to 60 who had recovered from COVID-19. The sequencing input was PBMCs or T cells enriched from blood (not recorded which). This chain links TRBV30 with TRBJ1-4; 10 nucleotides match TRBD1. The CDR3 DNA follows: TGTGCCTGGAGTGGGACAGGGGGTGAAAAACTGTTTTTT. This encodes CAWSGTGGEKLFF.